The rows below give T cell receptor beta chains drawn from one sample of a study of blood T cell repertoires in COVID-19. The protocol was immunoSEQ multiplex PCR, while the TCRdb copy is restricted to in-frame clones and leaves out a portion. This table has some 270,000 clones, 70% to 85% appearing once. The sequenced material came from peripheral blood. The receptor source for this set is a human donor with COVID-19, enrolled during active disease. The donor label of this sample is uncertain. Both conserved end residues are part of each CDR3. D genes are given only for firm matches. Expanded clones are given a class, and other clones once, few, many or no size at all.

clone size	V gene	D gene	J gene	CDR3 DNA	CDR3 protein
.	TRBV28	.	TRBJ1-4	TGTGCCAGCAGGAAGGGGCTTGTTAATGAAAAACTGTTTTTT	CASRKGLVNEKLFF
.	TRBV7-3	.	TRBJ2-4	TGTGCCAGCAGCTTTGACGGGACACCTAACATTCAGTACTTC	CASSFDGTPNIQYF
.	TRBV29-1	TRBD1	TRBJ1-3	TGCAGCGTTGATTATACAGGGGGCGCGTTAGGAAACACCATATATTTT	CSVDYTGGALGNTIYF
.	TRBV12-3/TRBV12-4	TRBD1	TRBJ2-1	TGTGCCAGCAGTTTGGGACAGGAGTTGTTCTTC	CASSLGQELFF
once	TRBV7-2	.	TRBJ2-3	TGTGCCAGCAGCTTATGGAGGGGGCGCGGGTATTTT	CASSLWRGRGYF
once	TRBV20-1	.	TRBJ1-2	TGCAGTGCTGGGGACTTCTATGGCTACACCTTC	CSAGDFYGYTF
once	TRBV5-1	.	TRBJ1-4	TGCGCCAGCAGCTTGGTAATTGGCGGTAATGAAAAACTGTTTTTT	CASSLVIGGNEKLFF
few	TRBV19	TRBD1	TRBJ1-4	TGTGCCAGTAGTCCCCGGACAGGGGGCATTTTCAGGGAGGAAAAACTGTTTTTT	CASSPRTGGIFREEKLFF
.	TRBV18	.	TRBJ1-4	TGTGCCAGCTCACCACCTCCCGGTGAAAAACTGTTTTTT	CASSPPPGEKLFF
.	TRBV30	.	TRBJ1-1	TGTGCCTGGAGTGACGGGAAGAACACTGAAGCTTTCTTT	CAWSDGKNTEAFF
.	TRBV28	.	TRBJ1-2	TGTGCCAGCACCCTGGACAGCACGGCCTATGGCTACACCTTC	CASTLDSTAYGYTF
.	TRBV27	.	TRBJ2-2	TGTGCCAGCAGTTTACGCGGGGAAAGGACCGGGGAGCTGTTTTTT	CASSLRGERTGELFF
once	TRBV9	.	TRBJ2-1	TGTGCCAGCAGCCTTGAAGGGGATTTTGGCTCCTACAATGAGCAGTTCTTC	CASSLEGDFGSYNEQFF
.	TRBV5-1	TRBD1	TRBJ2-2	TGCGCCAGCAGTCGAAGGGGGCGTATAAAAACGGACGGGGAGCTGTTTTTT	CASSRRGRIKTDGELFF
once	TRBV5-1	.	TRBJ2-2	TGCGCCAGCAGCCTAGACTCGAACACCGGGGAGCTGTTTTTT	CASSLDSNTGELFF
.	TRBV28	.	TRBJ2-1	TGTGCCAGCAGTGGGCGATACAATGAGCAGTTCTTC	CASSGRYNEQFF
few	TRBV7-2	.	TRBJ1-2	TGTGCCAGCAGCTTAATGCCGACAGCCACCTATGGCTACACCTTC	CASSLMPTATYGYTF
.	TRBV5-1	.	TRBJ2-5	TGCGCCAGCAGCTCTCACCGGCGGCCGCAAGAGACCCAGTACTTC	CASSSHRRPQETQYF
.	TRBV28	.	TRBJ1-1	TGTGCCAGCAGTTTACCCAGTCGCGGGACTGAAGCTTTCTTT	CASSLPSRGTEAFF
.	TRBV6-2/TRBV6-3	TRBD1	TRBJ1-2	TGTGCCAGCAGTTACGGACAGGGGGCTCTCTACACCTTC	CASSYGQGALYTF
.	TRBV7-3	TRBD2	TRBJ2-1	TGTGCCAGCAGCTTATCGGGACTAAACAATGAGCAGTTCTTC	CASSLSGLNNEQFF
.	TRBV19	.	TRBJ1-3	TGTGCCAGTAGTTCGGGTCAGAGAGTACTCTCTGGAAACACCATATATTTT	CASSSGQRVLSGNTIYF
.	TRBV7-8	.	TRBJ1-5	TGTGCCAGCAGCTTAGCGCTGAGAGGGTCCGTCGGCAATCAGCCCCAGCATTTT	CASSLALRGSVGNQPQHF
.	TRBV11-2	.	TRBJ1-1	TGTGCCAGCAATCTCCTGGGGGCGGCGGACACTGAAGCTTTCTTT	CASNLLGAADTEAFF
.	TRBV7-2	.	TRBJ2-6	TGTGCCAGCAGCCCCGGGACAGCCGGGGGCAACGTCCTGACTTTC	CASSPGTAGGNVLTF
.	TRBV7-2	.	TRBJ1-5	TGTGCCAGCAGCTTCGGGGGTATAAGCAATCAGCCCCAGCATTTT	CASSFGGISNQPQHF
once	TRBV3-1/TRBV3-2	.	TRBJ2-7	TGTGCCAGCAGCCCCATCCTCAAATCCAGCTACGAGCAGTACTTC	CASSPILKSSYEQYF
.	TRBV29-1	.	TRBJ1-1	TGCAGCGTTGAATATAACACTGAAGCTTTCTTT	CSVEYNTEAFF
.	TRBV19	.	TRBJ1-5	TGTGCCAGTAGTTACAGCAGTTATAGCAATCAGCCCCAGCATTTT	CASSYSSYSNQPQHF